The text below deals with one T cell receptor (beta chain). This specimen comes from a study of control samples from healthy donors and cancer patients. Libraries were prepared by immunoSEQ multiplex PCR; TCRdb keeps only in-frame clonotypes and omits some of them. The table records more than 140,000 clones, about 90% of them present only once. Looked up from germline, CDR1 is LGHDT and CDR2 is YNNKEL (reference sequence). This CDR3 comprises 14 residues. The trim removed 1 base at V and 8 bases at J, leaving 4 bases unmatched. The V call is TRBV3-1 (or the pseudogene TRBV3-2), the J call TRBJ1-2; 10 bases are shared with TRBD1. Sequencing was carried out using blood. The TCR originated in a man younger than 35 in good health. The CDR3 DNA reads as TGTGCCAGCAGCCAAGCGGACAGGGGGAGCGGCTACACCTTC. Its translation: CASSQADRGSGYTF.